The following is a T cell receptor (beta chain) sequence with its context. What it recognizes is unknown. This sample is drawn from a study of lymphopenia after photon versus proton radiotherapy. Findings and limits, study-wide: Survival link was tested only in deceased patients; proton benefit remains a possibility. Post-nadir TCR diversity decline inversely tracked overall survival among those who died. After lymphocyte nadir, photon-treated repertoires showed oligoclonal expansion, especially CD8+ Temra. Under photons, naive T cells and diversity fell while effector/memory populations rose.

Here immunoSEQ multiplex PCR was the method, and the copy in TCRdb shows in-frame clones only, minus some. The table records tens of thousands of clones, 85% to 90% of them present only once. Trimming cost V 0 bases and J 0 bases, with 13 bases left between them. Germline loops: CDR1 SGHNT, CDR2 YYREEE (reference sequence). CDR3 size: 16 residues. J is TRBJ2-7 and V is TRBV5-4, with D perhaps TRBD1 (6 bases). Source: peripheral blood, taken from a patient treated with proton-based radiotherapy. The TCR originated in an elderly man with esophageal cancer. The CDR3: CASSLAGDTLSYEQYF. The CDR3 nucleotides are TGTGCCAGCAGCTTGGCTGGGGACACCCTCTCCTACGAGCAGTACTTC.